This TCR beta chain was captured by sequencing in a study of blood T cell repertoires in COVID-19. Study at large: The United States, Italy and Spain supplied acute and convalescent COVID-19 samples. T cells, B-cell-depleted T cells, or PBMCs supplied cDNA or gDNA.

The CDR3 sequence is 12 residues long. V lost 7 bases, J lost 8 bases, and 8 bases stayed unmatched. Germline loops: CDR1 SQVTM, CDR2 ANQGSEA. How the authors handled the data: Nucleated cell counts were estimated from reference gene primer amplification. The data were produced by immunoSEQ multiplex PCR, yet TCRdb's version contains in-frame clones alone and is incomplete. The V and J calls and clone size were taken over from that table, and D and trimming were inferred from the DNA. This table holds around 94,000 clones, about four fifths found once. The clonotype originates from a man aged 60-69 years with acute or convalescent COVID-19. Specimen: peripheral blood. This sequence joins TRBV29-1 and TRBJ1-2, with TRBD1 matching over 9 bases. CDR3 nucleotides: TGCAGCGGGCGGGACAGGGTATTCGGCTACACCTTC. Its translation is CSGRDRVFGYTF.